The text below deals with one TCR beta chain. Sequencing used immunoSEQ multiplex PCR; TCRdb keeps in-frame clones, though not all of them. The sample comprises approximately 120,000 clones, around 89% of which are singletons, and approximately 18% rests with the top ten. The CDR3 contains 15 residues. The germline CDR1 and CDR2 sequences are MNHEY and SVGEGT. V gave up 6 bases and J gave up 4 bases, with 18 bases separating them. This sample is part of a study of control samples from healthy donors and cancer patients. V usage is TRBV6-2 or TRBV6-3 and J usage is TRBJ2-5; possible D gene TRBD2, 6 bases. The sample taken for sequencing was blood. The sequence derives from a woman between 45 and 65 years old in good health. Here the CDR3 reads CASSPLAGKGETQYF. CDR3 bases: TGTGCCAGCAGCCCCCTTGCGGGAAAGGGAGAGACCCAGTACTTC.